The T cell receptor beta chain under discussion was sequenced for a study of T cell responses to AZD1222 COVID-19 vaccine. TCRdb keeps only in-frame clones here, not all; method: immunoSEQ multiplex PCR. The table records about 150,000 clones, 80% to 95% of them present only once. Germline V gene sequence: CDR1 SGHNT, CDR2 YYREEE (reference sequence). Trimming took 4 bases from V and 4 from J; bases not matched to a gene: 8. CDR3 length equals 15 residues. Sequenced material: peripheral blood, taken on day 0 of AZD1222 vaccination. The receptor's source is an adult in good health. V gene TRBV5-4 combines with J gene TRBJ2-5, with 9 bases matching TRBD2. The CDR3 DNA sequence: TGTGCCAGCAGCACCGGGACTAGCTCGGCAGAGACCCAGTACTTC. This gives the protein CASSTGTSSAETQYF.